This note documents a single T cell receptor (beta chain) sequence. It has no known antigen specificity. The record has no base qualities; no much larger clone is one base away. Including cysteine and phenylalanine, the CDR3 has 15 amino acids. CDR3 DNA is the only sequence kept; it has 45 bases, read in frame from the first base. The germline V gene (reference sequence) provides CDR1 MNHEY and CDR2 SMNVEV. Here V drops 3 bases and J drops 1 base, and the junction holds 3 bases not matched to any gene. The data were taken from a study of siplizumab effects on memory and regulatory T cells (dated by TCRdb to between 2018 and 2021). Regarding the research as a whole: The effect of the anti-CD2 antibody siplizumab on alloreactive T-cell subsets was examined in allogeneic mixed lymphocyte reactions constructed from human PBMCs. Study-wide conclusions, independent of this receptor: Among mappable alloreactive CD4+ clones, an average Treg-derived fraction of less than 70% was observed with siplizumab, compared with roughly 27% in control reactions. Sequences below about 10^-5 frequency were poorly captured, so only a minor fraction of alloreactive clones could be mapped to unstimulated subsets. Unstimulated naive T cells appeared to be more diverse than memory T cells, and naive cells seemed to make a substantial contribution to the alloresponse. The cumulative frequency of alloreactive sequences that could be traced back to unstimulated CD4+ memory T cells was significantly reduced by siplizumab. About 80-96% of proliferating CD4+ or CD8+ clones could not be given a naive or memory phenotype. Whether proliferating Tregs from siplizumab cultures were suppressive was not functionally confirmed.

Library generation was performed with the immunoSEQ multiplex PCR assay. Roughly 100,000 TCR templates per sample were assayed on the deep sequencing platform. Genomic DNA extracted from sorted T cells was the material used for TCRbeta CDR3 sequencing. Per the authors' processing: The R programming language was used for the clonal analysis of the TCRbeta CDR3 data. Alloreactive CD4+ and CD8+ clones were identified by comparing unstimulated samples to CFSE-low samples taken after the reaction. Regulatory or non-regulatory origin was assigned to alloreactive CD4+ clones by matching of sequences to sorted unstimulated Treg and non-Treg repertoires. TCRdb stores this immuneACCESS table with in-frame sequences only. Part of the clones is absent; in the studies checked, under half of the shortfall reflects unresolved V genes, and no reason is known for the rest. That table supplies the V and J calls and clone size; D and trimming were determined from the DNA. Within this sample are some 110,000 clones, with 94% of them counted one time only. Roughly 1.5% of the sample lies in the top ten.

Sorted unstimulated T cells and proliferating T cells recovered from mixed lymphocyte reactions underwent TCRbeta CDR3 sequencing. Fresh whole blood from fewer than 12 HLA-typed healthy donors was used to isolate PBMCs. To map where alloreactive clones came from, unstimulated CD4+ non-regulatory T cells were FACS-sorted. This TCR was recovered from a human donor in good health. The sequenced sample was non-Treg CD4+ T cells sorted from blood. Read against the paper, the sample's cell subset or site label means: FACS-sorted unstimulated CD4+ non-regulatory T cells. In this chain, TRBV27 is recombined with TRBJ1-1, and 9 junction bases match TRBD1. The CDR3 reads as follows: CASSLTGGKNTEAFF. In nucleotides, the sequence is TGTGCCAGCAGTTTGACAGGGGGAAAGAACACTGAAGCTTTCTTT.